The 21 T cell receptor beta chains given below trace back to one sample, sequenced in a study of beta chain features in type 1 diabetes. The study reverse transcribed the entire isolated RNA, so it sequenced expressed TCRB transcripts. Sequenced by immunoSEQ multiplex PCR; TCRdb stores in-frame clones only, minus some. The table has about 220,000 clones, 11% seen once; the top ten hold over 1%. The specimen was central memory CD4+ T cells from blood. These receptors came from a man younger than 35 in good health.

In this sample, this clone turned up a few times. The CDR3 sequence: CASMVGGDGELFF. The CDR3 DNA follows: TGCGCCAGCATGGTAGGGGGCGACGGGGAGCTGTTTTTT. V and J are TRBV5-1 and TRBJ2-2; 7 bases are shared with TRBD1. The CDR3 contains 13 residues. Looked up from germline, CDR1 is SGHRS and CDR2 is YFSETQ. V lost 6 bases, J lost 7 bases, and 6 bases stayed unmatched.

In this sample, this clone turned up a few times. V gene TRBV9 combines with J gene TRBJ2-7; D is unresolved. Looked up from germline, CDR1 is SGDLS and CDR2 is YYNGEE. V dropped 0 bases and J dropped 4 bases, with 11 bases sitting between them. The CDR3 spans 14 residues. CDR3 in DNA: TGTGCCAGCAGCGTAGGACCCGAGCCGTACGAGCAGTACTTC. Protein: CASSVGPEPYEQYF.

The chain couples TRBV29-1 to TRBJ2-5; maybe TRBD2 (6 bases). Germline lookup yields CDR1 SQVTM and CDR2 ANQGSEA. V was cut by 6 bases and J by 11 bases, with 22 bases left in between. This CDR3 has 13 amino acids. The CDR3 bases are TGCAGCGTGCTCTCCGGGACTTCGGGGGAGCAGTACTTC. This encodes CSVLSGTSGEQYF.

This clone was detected many times. This chain uses TRBV7-2 with TRBJ2-7; D call uncertain. CDR3 length equals 14 residues. Germline CDR1 reads SGHTA; CDR2 reads FQGNSA. Trimming stripped 1 base from V and 1 base from J, with 8 bases between. The CDR3: CASSLVWESYEQYF. The DNA for the CDR3 is TGTGCCAGCAGCTTAGTCTGGGAATCCTACGAGCAGTACTTC.

V usage is TRBV19 and J usage is TRBJ1-4; D unresolved. The CDR3 sequence is 16 residues long. The V and J ends lost 10 bases and 0 bases respectively, with 18 bases between them. In germline, CDR1 is LNHDA, CDR2 SQIVND (reference sequence). The CDR3 DNA follows: TGTGCCACCGCAGGAGGAGGCAGCTCAACTAATGAAAAACTGTTTTTT. Residues: CATAGGGSSTNEKLFF.

The chain joins TRBV5-4 to TRBJ2-6; TRBD2 might be the D (5 bases). Germline V CDR1 and CDR2: SGHNT, YYREEE (reference sequence). The ends were cut back, 4 bases at V and 0 bases at J, with 11 bases in the middle. The CDR3 is 16 amino acids. The CDR3 here is CASSRAGSSGANVLTF. CDR3 in DNA: TGTGCCAGCAGCCGGGCGGGTTCCTCTGGGGCCAACGTCCTGACTTTC.

This clone was found many times. The V gene is TRBV29-1, the J gene TRBJ1-1, with a possible D match to TRBD1 (6 bases). V was clipped by 2 bases and J by 5 bases, with 12 bases between them. CDR1 is SQVTM, CDR2 ANQGSEA, per germline. The CDR3 length is 13 residues. The CDR3 region is CSVELGAETEAFF. CDR3 in DNA: TGCAGCGTTGAACTGGGGGCTGAGACTGAAGCTTTCTTT.

V usage is TRBV5-5 and J usage is TRBJ1-1, with TRBD1 matching 7 bases. Germline V CDR1 and CDR2: SGHKS, YYEKEE (reference sequence). The junction had 3 bases not matched to a gene; V was cut back by 4 bases and J by 0 bases. The CDR3 sequence is 14 residues long. The CDR3 bases are TGTGCCAGCAGCCGACAGGGCTTGAACACTGAAGCTTTCTTT. This encodes CASSRQGLNTEAFF.

This clone has a handful of counts. The chain couples TRBV30 to TRBJ2-4; a possible D gene is TRBD2 (7 bases). V was clipped by 3 bases and J by 4 bases, with 16 bases between them. The CDR3 consists of 15 residues. Looked up from germline, CDR1 is GTSNPN and CDR2 is SVGIG (reference sequence). The DNA for the CDR3 is TGTGCCTGGAGGCATACGGGGGGCAGTAAAAACATTCAGTACTTC. It specifies CAWRHTGGSKNIQYF.

The chain links TRBV7-9 to TRBJ2-1, with 9 positions matching TRBD2. Looked up from germline, CDR1 is SEHNR and CDR2 is FQNEAQ (reference sequence). Germline trimming cut 5 bases from V and 0 bases from J; bases unmatched to any gene: 5. The CDR3 contains 16 residues. The chain's CDR3 is CASSQLAGNSYNEQFF. CDR3 coding DNA: TGTGCCAGCAGCCAACTAGCGGGCAACTCCTACAATGAGCAGTTCTTC.

There are a few counts of this clone. The rearrangement links TRBV11-1 to TRBJ2-1; 7 bases are a match to TRBD1. The germline CDR1 and CDR2 sequences are SGHAT and FQDESV (reference sequence). The CDR3 spans 13 residues. Trimming at V came to 2 bases and at J to 8 bases, leaving 3 bases not matched to a gene. CDR3 region: CASSLTGDDEQFF. In DNA, the CDR3 is TGTGCCAGCAGCTTAACAGGGGACGATGAGCAGTTCTTC.

The chain combines TRBV2 with TRBJ2-1; D is possibly TRBD2 (6 bases). Germline lookup yields CDR1 SNHLY and CDR2 FYNNEI. The V end lost 6 bases, the J end lost 5 bases, and 11 bases lay between the germline ends. CDR3 length: 13 amino acids. This CDR3 reads CASRVADHNEQFF. In nucleotides, the CDR3 is TGTGCCAGCAGGGTAGCGGACCACAATGAGCAGTTCTTC. The complete variable domain, with remaining parts taken from reference TRBV2 and TRBJ2-1, reads EPEVTQTPSHQVTQMGQEVILRCVPISNHLYFYWYRQILGQKVEFLVSFYNNEISEKSEIFDDQFSVERPDGSNFTLKIRSTKLEDSAMYFCASRVADHNEQFFGPGTRLTVL.

The chain has TRBV6-5 and TRBJ2-1; the match to TRBD2 covers 13 bases. This CDR3 has 16 amino acids. The V gene's germline CDR1 is MNHEY and CDR2 SVGAGI. V shed 2 bases, J shed 8 bases, and the junction held 6 bases outside the gene matches. CDR3 residues: CASSYLRLAGGDEQFF. CDR3 bases: TGTGCCAGCAGTTACCTCCGACTAGCGGGAGGCGATGAGCAGTTCTTC.

The V gene is TRBV30, the J gene TRBJ2-7, with TRBD2 as a possible D gene (5 bases). Trimming took off 1 base at V and 5 bases at J, with 15 bases between the two ends. The CDR3 runs to 14 residues. CDR1 is GTSNPN and CDR2 is SVGIG in the germline V gene (reference sequence). CDR3 region: CAWSASSLTHEQYF. As DNA, the CDR3 is TGTGCCTGGAGTGCCTCTAGCTTAACCCACGAGCAGTACTTC.

The gene calls are TRBV28 and TRBJ2-5; 13 nucleotides agree with TRBD2. The CDR3 is 15 amino acids. Germline values: CDR1 MDHEN, CDR2 SYDVKM. With 5 bases clipped from V and 5 bases from J, the junction kept 5 bases outside the gene matches. Here the CDR3 DNA reads TGTGCCAGCAGTCCCCGGGGACTAGCGGGGGAGACCCAGTACTTC. Amino acids: CASSPRGLAGETQYF.

This chain links TRBV28 with TRBJ1-5; tentatively, D is TRBD1 (5 bases). Germline values: CDR1 MDHEN, CDR2 SYDVKM. There are 13 residues in the CDR3. The ends were cut back, 2 bases at V and 5 bases at J, with 7 bases in the middle. CDR3 in amino acids: CASSLGRDQPQHF. Here the CDR3 DNA reads TGTGCCAGCAGTTTAGGCAGGGATCAGCCCCAGCATTTT.

This clone was recorded a few times. Different DNA sequences within this sample yield the same CDR3. The chain couples TRBV6-6 to TRBJ2-3; no clear D gene. The V end lost 2 bases, the J end lost 3 bases, and 6 bases lay between the germline ends. This CDR3 has 13 residues. CDR1 is MNHNY and CDR2 is SVGAGI in the germline V gene (reference sequence). CDR3 residues: CASSYPGTDTQYF. CDR3 coding DNA: TGTGCCAGCAGTTACCCCGGGACAGATACGCAGTATTTT.

This clone was counted ten times or more. The rearrangement links TRBV7-2 to TRBJ2-7, with D uncertain. Trimming pared 4 bases from V and 3 bases from J, leaving 16 bases between. This CDR3 comprises 15 residues. CDR1 is SGHTA, CDR2 FQGNSA, per germline. Here the CDR3 DNA reads TGTGCCAGCAGCTCCCAGGTCTATTCCGGCTACGAGCAGTACTTC. Its protein product is CASSSQVYSGYEQYF.

This clone was observed a handful of times. Other DNA variants within this sample encode the same CDR3. The rearrangement uses TRBV7-3 and TRBJ2-5; D unresolved. Trimming removed 3 bases at V and 3 bases at J, with 8 bases between. The CDR3 is 13 amino acids. Germline V gene lookup returns CDR1 SGHTA and CDR2 FQGTGA. CDR3 in amino acids: CASSFGREETQYF. CDR3 nucleotide sequence: TGTGCCAGCAGCTTCGGAAGGGAAGAGACCCAGTACTTC. Complete variable domain (other parts from reference TRBV7-3 and TRBJ2-5): GAGVSQTPSNKVTEKGKYVELRCDPISGHTALYWYRQSLGQGPEFLIYFQGTGAADDSGLPNDRFFAVRPEGSVSTLKIQRTERGDSAVYLCASSFGREETQYFGPGTRLLVL.

This clone was observed a few times. The chain carries TRBV30 and TRBJ2-7; possibly TRBD1 or TRBD2 for D (6 bases each). The ends were cut back, 0 bases at V and 0 bases at J, with 12 bases in the middle. CDR1 is GTSNPN, CDR2 SVGIG, per germline (reference sequence). There are 15 residues in the CDR3. Here the CDR3 reads CAWSVGGSGSYEQYF. The CDR3 region has the DNA TGTGCCTGGAGTGTAGGGGGTAGCGGCTCCTACGAGCAGTACTTC. Full variable domain (remainder filled in from reference TRBV30 and TRBJ2-7): SQTIHQWPATLVQPVGSPLSLECTVEGTSNPNLYWYRQAAGRGLQLLFYSVGIGQISSEVPQNLSASRPQDRQFILSSKKLLLSDSGFYLCAWSVGGSGSYEQYFGPGTRLTVT.

In its sample, this clone was seen a few times. V gene TRBV19 combines with J gene TRBJ2-3, with D unclear. Trimming took 4 bases from V and 6 from J, leaving 11 bases between them. The CDR3 has 13 residues. Germline values: CDR1 LNHDA, CDR2 SQIVND (reference sequence). This CDR3 reads CASSTGRADTQYF. Written as DNA, the CDR3 is TGTGCCAGTAGTACGGGCCGGGCGGATACGCAGTATTTT.